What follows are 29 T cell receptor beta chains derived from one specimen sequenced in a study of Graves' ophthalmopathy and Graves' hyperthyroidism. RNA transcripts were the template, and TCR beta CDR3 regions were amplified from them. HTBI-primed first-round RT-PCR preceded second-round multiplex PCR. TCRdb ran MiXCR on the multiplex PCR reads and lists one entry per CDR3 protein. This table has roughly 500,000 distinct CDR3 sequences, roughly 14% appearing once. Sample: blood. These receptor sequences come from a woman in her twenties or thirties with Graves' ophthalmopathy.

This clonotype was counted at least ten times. CDR3 region: CASSIEAGYEQYF. The CDR3 bases are TGTGCCAGTAGTATAGAAGCCGGCTACGAGCAGTACTTC. The chain joins TRBV19 to TRBJ2-7; D remains ambiguous. Germline V gene sequence: CDR1 LNHDA, CDR2 SQIVND (reference sequence). The CDR3 extends over 13 amino acids. V lost 0 bases, J lost 3 bases, and 6 bases lay in between.

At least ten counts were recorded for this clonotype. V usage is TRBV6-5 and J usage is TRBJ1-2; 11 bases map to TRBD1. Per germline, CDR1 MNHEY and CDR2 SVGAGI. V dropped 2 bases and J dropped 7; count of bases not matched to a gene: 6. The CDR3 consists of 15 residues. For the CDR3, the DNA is TGTGCCAGCAGTTACCGGACAGGGGGCGTCTCTGGCTACACCTTC. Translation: CASSYRTGGVSGYTF.

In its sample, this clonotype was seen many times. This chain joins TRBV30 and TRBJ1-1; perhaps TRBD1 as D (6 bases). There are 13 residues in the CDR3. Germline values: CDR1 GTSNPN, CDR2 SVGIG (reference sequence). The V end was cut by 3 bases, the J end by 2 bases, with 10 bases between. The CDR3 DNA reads TGTGCCTGGAGGGGGACATCTAACACTGAAGCTTTCTTT. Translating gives CAWRGTSNTEAFF.

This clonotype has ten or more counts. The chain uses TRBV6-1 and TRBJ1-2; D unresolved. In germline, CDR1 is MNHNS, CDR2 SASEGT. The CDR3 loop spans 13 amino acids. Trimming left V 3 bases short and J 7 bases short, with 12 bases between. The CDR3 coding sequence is TGTGCCAGCAGTGAGAGCGGGTTTCGTGGCTACACCTTC. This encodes CASSESGFRGYTF.

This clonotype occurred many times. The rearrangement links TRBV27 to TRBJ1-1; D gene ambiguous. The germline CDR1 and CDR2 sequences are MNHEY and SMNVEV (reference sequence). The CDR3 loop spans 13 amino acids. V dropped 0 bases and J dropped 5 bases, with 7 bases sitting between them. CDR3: CASSLSYGTEAFF. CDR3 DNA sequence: TGTGCCAGCAGTTTATCTTACGGAACTGAAGCTTTCTTT.

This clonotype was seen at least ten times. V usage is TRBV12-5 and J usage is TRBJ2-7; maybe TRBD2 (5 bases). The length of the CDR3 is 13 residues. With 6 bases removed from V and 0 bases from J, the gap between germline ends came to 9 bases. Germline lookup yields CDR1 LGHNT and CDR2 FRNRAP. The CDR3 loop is CASGLRDSYEQYF. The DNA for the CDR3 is TGTGCTAGTGGCCTGAGGGACTCCTACGAGCAGTACTTC.

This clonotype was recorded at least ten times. The CDR3 protein is CASSAELAGIYEQYF. CDR3 coding DNA: TGTGCCAGCAGTGCCGAACTAGCGGGCATATACGAGCAGTACTTC. The chain uses TRBV6-1 and TRBJ2-7; 9 nucleotides line up with TRBD2. Germline CDR1 is MNHNS and CDR2 is SASEGT. The CDR3 loop spans 15 amino acids. Trimming removed 4 bases from V and 4 bases from J; junction bases left unmatched: 8.

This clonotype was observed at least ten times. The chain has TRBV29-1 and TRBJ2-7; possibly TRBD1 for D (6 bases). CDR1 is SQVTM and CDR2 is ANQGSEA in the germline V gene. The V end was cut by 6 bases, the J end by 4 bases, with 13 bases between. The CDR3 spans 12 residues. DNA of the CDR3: TGCAGCGTGAAGGAGGACAGATACGAGCAGTACTTC. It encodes CSVKEDRYEQYF.

The CDR3 nucleotides are TGCGCCAGCAGCCAAGATTGGAGGACGGTAAATCAGCCCCAGCATTTT. The encoded protein is CASSQDWRTVNQPQHF. The chain combines TRBV4-1 with TRBJ1-5; D not resolved. The CDR3 spans 16 residues. The ends were cut back, 0 bases at V and 4 bases at J, with 13 bases in the middle. Germline CDR1 reads MGHRA; CDR2 reads YSYEKL.

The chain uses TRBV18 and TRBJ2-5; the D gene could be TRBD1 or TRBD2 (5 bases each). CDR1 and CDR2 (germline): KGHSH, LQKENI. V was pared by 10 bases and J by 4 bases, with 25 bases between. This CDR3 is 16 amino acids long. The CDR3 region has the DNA TGTGCCACTTCACCAGGCGTGTCCAAAGGGACAGAGACCCAGTACTTC. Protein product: CATSPGVSKGTETQYF.

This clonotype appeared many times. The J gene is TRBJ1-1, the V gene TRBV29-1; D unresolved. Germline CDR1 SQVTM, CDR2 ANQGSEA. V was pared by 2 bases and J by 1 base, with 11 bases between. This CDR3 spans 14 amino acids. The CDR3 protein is CSVELGVGNTEAFF. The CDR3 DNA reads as TGCAGCGTTGAATTAGGTGTGGGGAACACTGAAGCTTTCTTT.

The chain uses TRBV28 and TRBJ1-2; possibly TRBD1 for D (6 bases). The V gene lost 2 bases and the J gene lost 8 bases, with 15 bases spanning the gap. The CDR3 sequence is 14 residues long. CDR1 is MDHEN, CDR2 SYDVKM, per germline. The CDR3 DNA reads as TGTGCCAGCAGTTTAGCACTGGGGGCGCACGGCTACACCTTC. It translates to CASSLALGAHGYTF.

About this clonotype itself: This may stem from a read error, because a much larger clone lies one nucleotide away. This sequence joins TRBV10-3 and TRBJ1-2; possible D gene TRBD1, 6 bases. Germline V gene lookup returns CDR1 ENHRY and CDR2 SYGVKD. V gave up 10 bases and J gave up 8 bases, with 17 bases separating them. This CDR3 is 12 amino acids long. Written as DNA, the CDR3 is TGTGCCACCGTCGGGTCAGGGGAGGGCTACACCTTC. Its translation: CATVGSGEGYTF.

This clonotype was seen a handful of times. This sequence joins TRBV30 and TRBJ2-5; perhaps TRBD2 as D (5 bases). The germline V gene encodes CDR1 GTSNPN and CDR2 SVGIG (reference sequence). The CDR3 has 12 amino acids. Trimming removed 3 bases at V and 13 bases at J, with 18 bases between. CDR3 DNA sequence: TGTGCCTGGAGCCCATTCGCGAGGGCCCCGTACTTC. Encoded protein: CAWSPFARAPYF.

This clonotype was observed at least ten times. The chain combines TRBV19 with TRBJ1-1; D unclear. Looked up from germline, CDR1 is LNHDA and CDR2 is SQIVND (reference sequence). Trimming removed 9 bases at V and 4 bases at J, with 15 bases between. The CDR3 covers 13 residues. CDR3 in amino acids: CASGNKDPTEAFF. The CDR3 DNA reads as TGTGCCAGCGGAAATAAAGACCCCACTGAAGCTTTCTTT.

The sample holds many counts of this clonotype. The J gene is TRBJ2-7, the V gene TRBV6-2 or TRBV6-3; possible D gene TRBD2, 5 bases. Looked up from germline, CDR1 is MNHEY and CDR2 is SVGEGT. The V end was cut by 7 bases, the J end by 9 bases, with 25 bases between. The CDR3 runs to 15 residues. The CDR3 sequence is CASNTIPGTGGGQYF. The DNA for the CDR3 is TGTGCCAGCAACACCATACCAGGTACCGGAGGTGGGCAGTACTTC.

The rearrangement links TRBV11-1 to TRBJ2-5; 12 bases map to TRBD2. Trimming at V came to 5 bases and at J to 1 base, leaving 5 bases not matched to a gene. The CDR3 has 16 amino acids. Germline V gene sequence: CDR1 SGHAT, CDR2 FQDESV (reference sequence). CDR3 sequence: CASSMGTSGFQETQYF. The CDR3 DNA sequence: TGTGCCAGCAGCATGGGGACTAGCGGGTTCCAAGAGACCCAGTACTTC. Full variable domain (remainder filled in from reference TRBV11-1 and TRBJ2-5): EAEVAQSPRYKITEKSQAVAFWCDPISGHATLYWYRQILGQGPELLVQFQDESVVDDSQLPKDRFSAERLKGVDSTLKIQPAELGDSAMYLCASSMGTSGFQETQYFGPGTRLLVL.

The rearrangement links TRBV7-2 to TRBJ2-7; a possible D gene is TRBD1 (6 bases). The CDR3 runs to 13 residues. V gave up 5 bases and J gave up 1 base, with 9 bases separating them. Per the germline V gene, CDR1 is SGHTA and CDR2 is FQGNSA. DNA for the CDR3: TGTGCCAGCAGCAGACAGGTTTCCTACGAGCAGTACTTC. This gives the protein CASSRQVSYEQYF.

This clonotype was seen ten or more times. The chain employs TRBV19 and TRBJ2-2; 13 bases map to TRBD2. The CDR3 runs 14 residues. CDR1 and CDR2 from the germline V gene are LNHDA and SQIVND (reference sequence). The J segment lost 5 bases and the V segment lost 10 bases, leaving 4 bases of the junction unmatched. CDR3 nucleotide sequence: TGTGCCACTAGGACTAGCGGGGGTACCGGGGAGCTGTTTTTT. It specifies CATRTSGGTGELFF.

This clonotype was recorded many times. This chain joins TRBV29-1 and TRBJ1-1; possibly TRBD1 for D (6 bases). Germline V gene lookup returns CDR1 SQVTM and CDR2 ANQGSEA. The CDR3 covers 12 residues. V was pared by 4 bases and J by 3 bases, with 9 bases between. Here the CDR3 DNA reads TGCAGCGTTGTTCACAGGGACACTGAAGCTTTCTTT. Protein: CSVVHRDTEAFF.

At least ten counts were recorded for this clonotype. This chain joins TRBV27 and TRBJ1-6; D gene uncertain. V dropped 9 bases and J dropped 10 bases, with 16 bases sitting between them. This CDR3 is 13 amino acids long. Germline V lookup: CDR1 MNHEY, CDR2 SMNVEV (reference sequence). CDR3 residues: CASRQLRSSPLHF. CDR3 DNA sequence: TGTGCCAGTCGACAACTTAGATCCTCACCCCTCCACTTT.

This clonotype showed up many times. The DNA for the CDR3 is TGTGCCACCAGGGACAGGGAGGTTGCTTTCTTT. Its translation: CATRDREVAFF. This chain joins TRBV10-3 and TRBJ1-1, with 9 positions matching TRBD1. The V gene end was trimmed by 10 bases and the J gene end by 11 bases; junction bases not matched to a gene: 8. The CDR3 covers 11 residues. CDR1 is ENHRY, CDR2 SYGVKD, per germline.

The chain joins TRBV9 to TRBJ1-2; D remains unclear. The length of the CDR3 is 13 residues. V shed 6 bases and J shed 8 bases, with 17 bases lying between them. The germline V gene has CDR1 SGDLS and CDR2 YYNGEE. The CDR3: CASTHLDGGGYTF. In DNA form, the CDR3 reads TGTGCCAGCACCCACCTCGACGGAGGGGGCTACACCTTC. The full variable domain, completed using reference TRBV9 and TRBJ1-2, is DSGVTQTPKHLITATGQRVTLRCSPRSGDLSVYWYQQSLDQGLQFLIQYYNGEERAKGNILERFSAQQFPDLHSELNLSSLELGDSALYFCASTHLDGGGYTFGSGTRLTVV.

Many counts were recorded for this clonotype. The CDR3 bases are TGTGCCAGCAGTCGGACTAGCCCCACCGGGGAGCTGTTTTTT. This sequence encodes CASSRTSPTGELFF. This sequence joins TRBV12-3 or TRBV12-4 and TRBJ2-2; 8 bases are shared with TRBD2. J was trimmed by 4 bases and V by 5 bases; bases with no gene match: 3. The CDR3 runs 14 residues.

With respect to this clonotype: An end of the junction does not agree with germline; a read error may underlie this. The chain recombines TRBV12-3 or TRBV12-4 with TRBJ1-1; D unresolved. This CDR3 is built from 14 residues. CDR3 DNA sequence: TGTGCCAGCAGTTTAGGGCTGGGGAACCCTGAAGCTTTCTTT. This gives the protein CASSLGLGNPEAFF.

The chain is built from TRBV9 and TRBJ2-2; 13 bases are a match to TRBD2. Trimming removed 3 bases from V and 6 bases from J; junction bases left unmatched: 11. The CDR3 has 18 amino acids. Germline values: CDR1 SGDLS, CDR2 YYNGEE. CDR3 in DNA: TGTGCCAGCAGCGATCGGACTAGCGGGAGAACGGTAGCCGGGGAGCTGTTTTTT. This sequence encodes CASSDRTSGRTVAGELFF.

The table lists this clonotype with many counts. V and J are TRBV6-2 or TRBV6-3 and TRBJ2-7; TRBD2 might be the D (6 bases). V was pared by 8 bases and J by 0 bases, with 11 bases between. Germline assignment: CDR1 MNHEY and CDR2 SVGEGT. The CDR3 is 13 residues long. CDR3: CASLGGSSYEQYF. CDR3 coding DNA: TGTGCCAGCCTCGGGGGATCCTCCTACGAGCAGTACTTC.

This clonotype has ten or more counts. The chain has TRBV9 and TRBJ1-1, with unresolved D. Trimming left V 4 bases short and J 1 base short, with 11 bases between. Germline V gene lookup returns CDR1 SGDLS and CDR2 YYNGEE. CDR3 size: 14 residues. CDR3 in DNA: TGTGCCAGCAGCACGAGACCGGAGAACACTGAAGCTTTCTTT. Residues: CASSTRPENTEAFF.

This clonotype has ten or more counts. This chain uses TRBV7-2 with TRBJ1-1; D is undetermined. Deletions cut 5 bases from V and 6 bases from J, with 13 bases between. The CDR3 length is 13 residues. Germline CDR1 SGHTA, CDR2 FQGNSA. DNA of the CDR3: TGTGCCAGCAGCCCCCCCTCTCCCCCTGAAGCTTTCTTT. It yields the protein CASSPPSPPEAFF.